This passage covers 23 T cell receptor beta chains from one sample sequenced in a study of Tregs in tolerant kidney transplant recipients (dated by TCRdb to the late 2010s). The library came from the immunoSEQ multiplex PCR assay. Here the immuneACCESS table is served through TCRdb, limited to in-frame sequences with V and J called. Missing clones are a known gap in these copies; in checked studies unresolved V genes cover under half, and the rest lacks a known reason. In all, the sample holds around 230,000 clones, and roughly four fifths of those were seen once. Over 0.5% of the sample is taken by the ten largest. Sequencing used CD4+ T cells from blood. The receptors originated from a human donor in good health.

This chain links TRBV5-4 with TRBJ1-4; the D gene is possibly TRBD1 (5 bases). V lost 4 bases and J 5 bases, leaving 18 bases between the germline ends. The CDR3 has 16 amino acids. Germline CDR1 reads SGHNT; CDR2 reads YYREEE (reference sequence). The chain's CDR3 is CASSEAGARANEKLFF. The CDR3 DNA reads TGTGCCAGCAGCGAAGCCGGGGCCAGGGCGAATGAAAAACTGTTTTTT.

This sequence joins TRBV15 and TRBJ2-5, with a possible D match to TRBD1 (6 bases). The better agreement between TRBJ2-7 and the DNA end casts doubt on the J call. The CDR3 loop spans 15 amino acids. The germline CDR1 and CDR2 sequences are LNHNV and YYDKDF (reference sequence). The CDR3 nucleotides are TGTGCCACCAGCAGAGTCTTGGACAGCTCCTACGAGCAGTACTTC. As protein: CATSRVLDSSYEQYF.

The CDR3 DNA sequence: TGTGCCAGCAGCTCCCAACGGGGACAGGGGGATGGCTACACCTTC. Its protein is CASSSQRGQGDGYTF. This chain joins TRBV11-2 and TRBJ1-2; 11 bases align to TRBD1. CDR1 SGHAT and CDR2 FQNNGV come from the germline V gene. The CDR3 spans 15 residues. Trimming removed 4 bases from V and 6 bases from J; junction bases left unmatched: 7. The whole variable domain, remainder taken from reference TRBV11-2 and TRBJ1-2, is EAGVAQSPRYKIIEKRQSVAFWCNPISGHATLYWYQQILGQGPKLLIQFQNNGVVDDSQLPKDRFSAERLKGVDSTLKIQPAKLEDSAVYLCASSSQRGQGDGYTFGSGTRLTVV.

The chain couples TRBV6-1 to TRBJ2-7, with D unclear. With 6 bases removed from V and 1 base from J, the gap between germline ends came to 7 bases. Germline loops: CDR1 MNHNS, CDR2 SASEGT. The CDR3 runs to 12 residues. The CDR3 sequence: CASRTASYEQYF. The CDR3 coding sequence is TGTGCCAGCAGGACCGCGTCCTACGAGCAGTACTTC.

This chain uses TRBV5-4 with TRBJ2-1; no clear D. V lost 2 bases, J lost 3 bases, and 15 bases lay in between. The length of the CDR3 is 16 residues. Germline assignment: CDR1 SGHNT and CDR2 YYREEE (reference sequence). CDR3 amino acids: CASSFGTPLDYNEQFF. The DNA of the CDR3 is TGTGCCAGCAGCTTCGGCACCCCCCTGGACTACAATGAGCAGTTCTTC.

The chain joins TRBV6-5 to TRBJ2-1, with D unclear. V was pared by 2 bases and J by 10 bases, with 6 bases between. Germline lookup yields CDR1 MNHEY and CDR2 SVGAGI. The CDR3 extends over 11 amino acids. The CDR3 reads CASSYVGEQFF. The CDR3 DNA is TGTGCCAGCAGTTACGTGGGAGAGCAGTTCTTC.

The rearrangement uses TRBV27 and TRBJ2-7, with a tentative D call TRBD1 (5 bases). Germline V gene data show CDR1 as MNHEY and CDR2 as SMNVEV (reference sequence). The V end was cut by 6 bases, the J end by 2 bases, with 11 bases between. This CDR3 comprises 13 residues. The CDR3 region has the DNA TGTGCCAGCAGAAGCCAGGGTACCTACGAGCAGTACTTC. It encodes CASRSQGTYEQYF.

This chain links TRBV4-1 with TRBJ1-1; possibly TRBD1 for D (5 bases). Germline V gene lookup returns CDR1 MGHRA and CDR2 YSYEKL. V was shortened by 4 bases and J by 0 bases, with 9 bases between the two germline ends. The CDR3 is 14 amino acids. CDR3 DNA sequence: TGCGCCAGCAGCCTGACAGACATGAACACTGAAGCTTTCTTT. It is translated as CASSLTDMNTEAFF.

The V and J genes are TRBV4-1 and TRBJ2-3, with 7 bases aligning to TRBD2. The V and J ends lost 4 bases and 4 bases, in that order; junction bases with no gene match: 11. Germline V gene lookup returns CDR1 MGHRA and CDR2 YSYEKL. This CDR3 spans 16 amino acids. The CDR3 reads CASSLEAGSWSDTQYF. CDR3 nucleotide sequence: TGCGCCAGCAGCCTCGAAGCGGGGTCTTGGTCAGATACGCAGTATTTT.

The CDR3 DNA follows: TGTGCCAGCAGTTTCGGTCTTGGTAGGGGCACAGATACGCAGTATTTT. Protein sequence: CASSFGLGRGTDTQYF. The rearrangement joins TRBV7-2 to TRBJ2-3; D ambiguous. Germline V gene data show CDR1 as SGHTA and CDR2 as FQGNSA. The germline V and J ends were trimmed by 6 bases and 1 base, with 17 bases remaining between them. CDR3 length: 16 amino acids.

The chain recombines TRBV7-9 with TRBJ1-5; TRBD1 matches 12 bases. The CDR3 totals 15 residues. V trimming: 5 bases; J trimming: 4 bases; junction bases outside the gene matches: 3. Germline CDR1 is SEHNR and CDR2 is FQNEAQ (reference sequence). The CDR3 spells CASSAGQGANQPQHF. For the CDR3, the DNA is TGTGCCAGCAGCGCGGGACAGGGGGCAAATCAGCCCCAGCATTTT.

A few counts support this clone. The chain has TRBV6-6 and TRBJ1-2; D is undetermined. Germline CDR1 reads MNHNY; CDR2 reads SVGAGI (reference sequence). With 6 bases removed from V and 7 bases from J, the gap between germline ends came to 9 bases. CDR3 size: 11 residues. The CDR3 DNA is TGTGCCAGCAGGTCAGTGTCTGGCTACACCTTC. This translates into CASRSVSGYTF.

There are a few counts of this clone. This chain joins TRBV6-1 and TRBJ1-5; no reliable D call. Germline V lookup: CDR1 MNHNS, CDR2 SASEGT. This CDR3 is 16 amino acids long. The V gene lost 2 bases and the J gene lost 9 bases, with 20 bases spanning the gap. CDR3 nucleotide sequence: TGTGCCAGCAGTGAAAGGCAGTGGCGGGGTCCCTCGCCCCAGCATTTT. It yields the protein CASSERQWRGPSPQHF.

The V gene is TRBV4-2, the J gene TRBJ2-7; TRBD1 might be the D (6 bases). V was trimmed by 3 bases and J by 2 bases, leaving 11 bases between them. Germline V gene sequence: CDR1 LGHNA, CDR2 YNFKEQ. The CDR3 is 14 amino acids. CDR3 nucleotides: TGTGCCAGCAGCCAGACAGGTTTCCCCTACGAGCAGTACTTC. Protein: CASSQTGFPYEQYF.

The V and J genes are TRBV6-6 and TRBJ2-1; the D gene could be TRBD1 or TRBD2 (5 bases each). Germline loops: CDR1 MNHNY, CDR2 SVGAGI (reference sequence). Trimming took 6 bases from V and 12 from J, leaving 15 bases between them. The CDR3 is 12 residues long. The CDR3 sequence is CASRSEGPRQFF. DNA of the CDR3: TGTGCCAGCAGGTCCGAGGGGCCCAGGCAGTTCTTC.

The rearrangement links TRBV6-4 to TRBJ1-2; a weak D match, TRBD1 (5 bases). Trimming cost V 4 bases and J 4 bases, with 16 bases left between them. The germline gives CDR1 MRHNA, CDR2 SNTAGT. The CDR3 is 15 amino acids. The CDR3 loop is CASSAVGGKSYGYTF. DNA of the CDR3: TGTGCCAGCAGTGCCGTTGGGGGGAAGAGCTATGGCTACACCTTC.

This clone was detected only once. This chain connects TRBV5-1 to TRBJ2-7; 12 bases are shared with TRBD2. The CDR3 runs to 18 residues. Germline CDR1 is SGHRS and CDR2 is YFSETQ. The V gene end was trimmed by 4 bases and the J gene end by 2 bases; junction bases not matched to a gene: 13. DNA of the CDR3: TGCGCCAGCAGCCCCGGCGGGGCTAGCGGGGGGGCCACCTACGAGCAGTACTTC. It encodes CASSPGGASGGATYEQYF.

The CDR3 nucleotides are TGTGCCAGCACCGTGGGACAGTTCCACGAGCAGTACTTC. This sequence encodes CASTVGQFHEQYF. The chain has TRBV2 and TRBJ2-7; 7 positions agree with TRBD1. V lost 7 bases, J lost 5 bases, and 8 bases stayed unmatched. The CDR3 runs to 13 residues. Per germline, CDR1 SNHLY and CDR2 FYNNEI.

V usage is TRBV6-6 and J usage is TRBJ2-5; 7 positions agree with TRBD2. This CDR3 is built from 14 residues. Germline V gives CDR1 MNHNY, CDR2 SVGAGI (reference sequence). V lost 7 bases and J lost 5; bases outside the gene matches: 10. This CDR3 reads CASTPRQGGETQYF. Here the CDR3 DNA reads TGTGCCAGCACCCCTAGGCAGGGAGGGGAGACCCAGTACTTC.

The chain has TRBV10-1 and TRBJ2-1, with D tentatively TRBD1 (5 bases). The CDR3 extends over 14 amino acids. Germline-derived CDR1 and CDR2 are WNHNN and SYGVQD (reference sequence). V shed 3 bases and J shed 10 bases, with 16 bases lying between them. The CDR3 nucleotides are TGCGCCAGCAGTGATTCGCCCCGACAGCTAGAGCAGTTCTTC. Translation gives CASSDSPRQLEQFF.

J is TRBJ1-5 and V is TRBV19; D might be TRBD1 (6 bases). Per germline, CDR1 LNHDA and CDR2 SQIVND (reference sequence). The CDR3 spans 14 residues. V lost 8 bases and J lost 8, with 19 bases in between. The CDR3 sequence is CASSRPGRTEPQHF. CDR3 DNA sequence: TGTGCCAGTTCCCGCCCTGGGAGGACAGAGCCCCAGCATTTT.

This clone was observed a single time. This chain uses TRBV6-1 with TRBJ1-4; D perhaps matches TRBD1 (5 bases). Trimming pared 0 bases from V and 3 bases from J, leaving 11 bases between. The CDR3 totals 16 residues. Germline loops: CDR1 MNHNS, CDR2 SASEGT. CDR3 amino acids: CASSEAQGLPNEKLFF. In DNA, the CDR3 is TGTGCCAGCAGTGAAGCGCAGGGCCTACCTAATGAAAAACTGTTTTTT.

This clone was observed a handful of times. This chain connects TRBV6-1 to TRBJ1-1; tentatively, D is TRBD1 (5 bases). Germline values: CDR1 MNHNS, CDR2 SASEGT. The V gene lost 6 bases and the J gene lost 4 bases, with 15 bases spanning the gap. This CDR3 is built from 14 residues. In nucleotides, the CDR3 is TGTGCCAGCAGGTGGGCAGGGCTAGTCACTGAAGCTTTCTTT. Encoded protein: CASRWAGLVTEAFF.